One sample yielded the 27 T cell receptor beta chains listed below, sequenced in a study of response to subunit inactivated influenza vaccine. TCRdb re-analysed the RT-PCR reads in MiXCR, keeping a single row per CDR3 protein. In the table there are 530,000 or so distinct CDR3 sequences, around 25% of which are singletons. The sequencing used CD4+ T cells sorted from PBMCs, collected about 5 days after vaccination. Receptors were obtained from a man aged 45-65 years who received an inactivated influenza vaccine.

This chain links TRBV20-1 with TRBJ1-2, with D perhaps matching TRBD1 (6 bases). The CDR3 has 14 residues. V lost 0 bases and J lost 7, with 15 bases in between. Looked up from germline, CDR1 is DFQATT and CDR2 is SNEGSKA (reference sequence). This CDR3 reads CSARDRRGAGGYTF. In nucleotides, the CDR3 is TGCAGTGCTAGAGATCGGCGGGGGGCAGGTGGCTACACCTTC.

V is TRBV5-1 and J is TRBJ2-5; 8 bases map to TRBD1. The V gene end was trimmed by 5 bases and the J gene end by 6 bases; junction bases not matched to a gene: 15. From germline, CDR1 is SGHRS and CDR2 YFSETQ. The CDR3 runs to 16 residues. The CDR3 DNA sequence: TGCGCCAGCAGACCCGTCGCAACAGGGGGACGGAAGACCCAGTACTTC. Protein sequence: CASRPVATGGRKTQYF.

This chain uses TRBV3-1 with TRBJ1-1; no definite D call. The CDR3 is made up of 14 amino acids. V lost 4 bases and J lost 6, with 15 bases in between. Germline CDR1 LGHDT, CDR2 YNNKEL (reference sequence). CDR3 region: CASSPPAGFAEAFF. In DNA, the CDR3 is TGTGCCAGCAGCCCTCCGGCTGGGTTCGCTGAAGCTTTCTTT.

This chain joins TRBV29-1 and TRBJ2-1, with 7 nucleotides matching TRBD2. The CDR3 length is 15 residues. V was pared by 3 bases and J by 7 bases, with 12 bases of the junction left unmatched. Looked up from germline, CDR1 is SQVTM and CDR2 is ANQGSEA. The CDR3 reads CSVDWGGLLKNEQFF. The CDR3 DNA sequence: TGCAGCGTTGATTGGGGGGGACTATTAAAGAATGAGCAGTTCTTC.

This rearrangement joins TRBV29-1 to TRBJ1-1; D is possibly TRBD1 (5 bases). CDR3 size: 13 residues. The ends were cut back, 6 bases at V and 0 bases at J, with 11 bases in the middle. The V gene's germline CDR1 is SQVTM and CDR2 ANQGSEA. The CDR3 spells CSVPREMNTEAFF. In nucleotides, the CDR3 is TGCAGCGTACCCAGGGAAATGAACACTGAAGCTTTCTTT.

The chain carries TRBV20-1 and TRBJ1-2; D may be TRBD1 (6 bases). This CDR3 region has 14 residues. V shed 0 bases and J shed 8 bases, with 16 bases lying between them. Germline V CDR1 and CDR2: DFQATT, SNEGSKA (reference sequence). The CDR3 region has the DNA TGCAGTGCTAGAGATCGCGGGGGGCTTCGAGGCTACACCTTC. It encodes CSARDRGGLRGYTF.

The J gene is TRBJ1-2, the V gene TRBV28, with TRBD1 as a possible D gene (6 bases). Germline V gives CDR1 MDHEN, CDR2 SYDVKM. V shed 5 bases and J shed 4 bases, with 14 bases lying between them. This CDR3 comprises 14 residues. The CDR3 is CASSPGGRTYGYTF. CDR3 coding DNA: TGTGCCAGCAGTCCTGGGGGCAGGACCTATGGCTACACCTTC.

The chain recombines TRBV7-8 with TRBJ2-7; D might be TRBD2 (5 bases). Germline V gives CDR1 SGHVS, CDR2 FQNEAQ. This CDR3 has 14 amino acids. V dropped 1 base and J dropped 2 bases, with 9 bases sitting between them. CDR3: CASSLGTGTYEQYF. CDR3 DNA: TGTGCCAGCAGCTTAGGTACGGGGACCTACGAGCAGTACTTC.

The chain recombines TRBV6-5 with TRBJ2-7; D is ambiguous. V was clipped by 4 bases and J by 2 bases, with 12 bases between them. CDR1 and CDR2 (germline): MNHEY, SVGAGI. The length of the CDR3 is 14 residues. The CDR3: CASSSRTLTYEQYF. The CDR3 nucleotides are TGTGCCAGCAGTTCCAGGACGTTGACCTACGAGCAGTACTTC.

This clonotype was recorded a few times. This chain joins TRBV6-5 and TRBJ2-5; tentative D call: TRBD2 (5 bases). CDR1 MNHEY and CDR2 SVGAGI come from the germline V gene. Deletions cut 2 bases from V and 9 bases from J, with 13 bases between. This CDR3 has 13 residues. The CDR3 sequence: CASSYARLGAQYF. The CDR3 DNA follows: TGTGCCAGCAGTTACGCGCGCCTCGGGGCCCAGTACTTC.

This clonotype was picked up a small number of times. The chain uses TRBV7-9 and TRBJ1-1, with D unresolved. Between the trimmed V and J ends, which lost 1 base and 11 bases, there was a span of 11 bases. Germline CDR1 reads SEHNR; CDR2 reads FQNEAQ (reference sequence). The CDR3 runs 12 residues. This chain's CDR3 is CASSLGSGTAFF. CDR3 nucleotides: TGTGCCAGCAGCTTAGGGTCGGGTACGGCTTTCTTT.

This chain links TRBV4-2 with TRBJ2-1, with D perhaps matching TRBD2 (5 bases). CDR1 and CDR2 (germline): LGHNA, YNFKEQ. The CDR3 covers 16 residues. Trimming cost V 0 bases and J 1 base, with 10 bases left between them. This CDR3 reads CASSQDTGGSYNEQFF. The CDR3 DNA sequence: TGTGCCAGCAGCCAAGATACGGGCGGGTCCTACAATGAGCAGTTCTTC.

The chain is built from TRBV5-1 and TRBJ2-1, with 7 positions matching TRBD1. The CDR3 sequence is 14 residues long. Germline CDR1 and CDR2: SGHRS and YFSETQ. V shed 2 bases and J 8 bases; nucleotides not matched to a gene: 7. CDR3 DNA sequence: TGCGCCAGCAGCTTCGGGACAGCGTCGGATGAGCAGTTCTTC. Its protein product is CASSFGTASDEQFF. Variable domain in full (rest from reference TRBV5-1 and TRBJ2-1): KAGVTQTPRYLIKTRGQQVTLSCSPISGHRSVSWYQQTPGQGLQFLFEYFSETQRNKGNFPGRFSGRQFSNSRSEMNVSTLELGDSALYLCASSFGTASDEQFFGPGTRLTVL.

This clonotype was seen at least ten times. The V and J genes are TRBV18 and TRBJ2-1; the D is unclear. V lost 2 bases and J lost 5, with 7 bases in between. Germline CDR1 reads KGHSH; CDR2 reads LQKENI. There are 13 residues in the CDR3. CDR3 loop: CASSPTRNNEQFF. The DNA of the CDR3 is TGTGCCAGCTCACCAACGCGAAACAATGAGCAGTTCTTC.

In its sample, this clonotype was seen a few times. The chain is built from TRBV28 and TRBJ1-2, with a tentative D call TRBD1 (5 bases). The CDR3 is 14 residues long. The germline V and J ends were trimmed by 3 bases and 4 bases, with 12 bases remaining between them. Looked up from germline, CDR1 is MDHEN and CDR2 is SYDVKM. CDR3 DNA sequence: TGTGCCAGCAGTTTGGGGCTTGACAGCTATGGCTACACCTTC. Its protein is CASSLGLDSYGYTF.

The genes are TRBV29-1 and TRBJ2-3; 7 nucleotides align to TRBD2. V shed 4 bases and J 2 bases; nucleotides not matched to a gene: 3. The length of the CDR3 is 13 residues. CDR1 is SQVTM, CDR2 ANQGSEA, per germline. CDR3 in amino acids: CSVVAGATDTQYF. The CDR3 DNA reads TGCAGCGTTGTGGCGGGAGCCACAGATACGCAGTATTTT.

This clonotype showed up many times. The J gene is TRBJ2-1, the V gene TRBV6-2 or TRBV6-3; TRBD2 agrees at 7 bases. V gave up 5 bases and J gave up 6 bases; unmatched junction bases: 10. CDR1 and CDR2 (germline): MNHEY, SVGEGT. This CDR3 spans 15 amino acids. The CDR3 sequence: CASSIGLGSINEQFF. The CDR3 DNA reads TGTGCCAGCAGTATAGGACTAGGTTCTATCAATGAGCAGTTCTTC.

This sequence joins TRBV10-3 and TRBJ1-1; 9 bases align to TRBD1. V lost 5 bases, J lost 6 bases, and 7 bases stayed unmatched. Germline values: CDR1 ENHRY, CDR2 SYGVKD. The CDR3 sequence is 14 residues long. The CDR3 sequence: CAISRTGEGAEAFF. The CDR3 bases are TGTGCCATCAGTCGGACAGGGGAGGGGGCTGAAGCTTTCTTT.

This clonotype showed up just a few times. This chain links TRBV29-1 with TRBJ2-3, with a weak D call TRBD1 (6 bases). V lost 3 bases to trimming and J lost 4 bases, with 17 bases between them. The CDR3 covers 15 residues. Germline loops: CDR1 SQVTM, CDR2 ANQGSEA. The DNA for the CDR3 is TGCAGCGTTGAGTTGTGGGACATCGGTTCAGATACGCAGTATTTT. This codes for CSVELWDIGSDTQYF.

This clonotype was observed a handful of times. V usage is TRBV5-1 and J usage is TRBJ2-3; either TRBD1 or TRBD2 may supply D (5 bases each). The germline V gene has CDR1 SGHRS and CDR2 YFSETQ. CDR3 size: 15 residues. V lost 4 bases and J lost 0, with 12 bases in between. CDR3 in DNA: TGCGCCAGCAGCGAGGGACGCCCGAGCACAGATACGCAGTATTTT. Encoded protein: CASSEGRPSTDTQYF.

The chain links TRBV20-1 to TRBJ2-1; D possibly corresponds to TRBD2 (5 bases). Germline V lookup: CDR1 DFQATT, CDR2 SNEGSKA (reference sequence). The V end was cut by 2 bases, the J end by 8 bases, with 10 bases between. The CDR3 length is 12 residues. CDR3 nucleotide sequence: TGCAGTGCTAGAAGAACTAGTCATGAGCAGTTCTTC. Its protein is CSARRTSHEQFF.

This clonotype was observed a few times. The V call is TRBV10-3, the J call TRBJ2-5, with 9 bases fitting TRBD2. The CDR3 loop spans 16 amino acids. Germline V gene lookup returns CDR1 ENHRY and CDR2 SYGVKD. The V segment lost 4 bases and the J segment 2 bases; nucleotides outside the gene matches: 8. The CDR3 DNA reads TGTGCCATCAGTGTGGGGCTAGCGGGAACTCAAGAGACCCAGTACTTC. Translating gives CAISVGLAGTQETQYF.

V and J are TRBV18 and TRBJ1-2; no definite D call. V shed 1 base and J shed 2 bases, with 14 bases lying between them. Looked up from germline, CDR1 is KGHSH and CDR2 is LQKENI. This CDR3 is built from 16 residues. CDR3 residues: CASSPLGQVENYGYTF. The CDR3 DNA sequence: TGTGCCAGCTCACCACTCGGCCAGGTAGAGAACTATGGCTACACCTTC.

V is TRBV20-1 and J is TRBJ1-3; a weak D match, TRBD1 (5 bases). Germline V CDR1 and CDR2: DFQATT, SNEGSKA (reference sequence). This CDR3 contains 15 residues. The ends were cut back, 2 bases at V and 2 bases at J, with 13 bases in the middle. The CDR3 DNA reads TGCAGTGCTAGACATATGAGGGGTGCTGGAAACACCATATATTTT. This gives the protein CSARHMRGAGNTIYF.

The gene calls are TRBV5-6 and TRBJ1-1; D is uncertain. This CDR3 region has 16 residues. Deletions cut 5 bases from V and 4 bases from J, with 21 bases between. CDR1 is SGHDT, CDR2 YYEEEE, per germline. The CDR3 DNA follows: TGTGCCAGCAGGTCGGGCCCCGGAGGAGGAGGCACTGAAGCTTTCTTT. It yields the protein CASRSGPGGGGTEAFF.

CDR3 protein: CASSSDFYQPQHF. CDR3 in DNA: TGTGCCAGCAGTTCGGACTTTTATCAGCCCCAGCATTTT. This chain joins TRBV3-1 and TRBJ1-5; D uncertain. The CDR3 is 13 amino acids. Germline V gives CDR1 LGHDT, CDR2 YNNKEL (reference sequence). The V gene lost 6 bases and the J gene lost 5 bases, with 11 bases spanning the gap.

This rearrangement joins TRBV4-1 to TRBJ2-4; D possibly corresponds to TRBD2 (7 bases). CDR3 length: 17 amino acids. Germline CDR1 reads MGHRA; CDR2 reads YSYEKL. V lost 3 bases to trimming and J lost 0 bases, with 15 bases between them. CDR3 residues: CASSQVKGGLAKNIQYF. The CDR3 DNA sequence: TGCGCCAGCAGCCAGGTGAAGGGGGGGCTAGCCAAAAACATTCAGTACTTC.